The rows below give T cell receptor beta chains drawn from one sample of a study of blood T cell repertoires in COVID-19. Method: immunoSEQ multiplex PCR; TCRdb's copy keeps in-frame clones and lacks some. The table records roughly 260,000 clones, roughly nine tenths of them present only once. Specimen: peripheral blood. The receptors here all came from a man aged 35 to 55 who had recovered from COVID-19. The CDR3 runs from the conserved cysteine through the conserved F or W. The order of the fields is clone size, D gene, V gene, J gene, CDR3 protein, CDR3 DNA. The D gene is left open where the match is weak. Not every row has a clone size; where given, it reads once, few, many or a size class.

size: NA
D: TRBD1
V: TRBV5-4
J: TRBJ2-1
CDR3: CASSFTPAGGNEQFF
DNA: TGTGCCAGCAGCTTCACTCCCGCAGGGGGAAATGAGCAGTTCTTC

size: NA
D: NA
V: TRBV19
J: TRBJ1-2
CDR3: CASSIAGGAGYGYTF
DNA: TGTGCCAGTAGTATAGCTGGAGGGGCGGGCTATGGCTACACCTTC

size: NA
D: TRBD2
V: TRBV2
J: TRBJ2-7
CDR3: CASSPGTRTYEQYF
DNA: TGTGCCAGCAGTCCCGGGACTAGGACCTACGAGCAGTACTTC

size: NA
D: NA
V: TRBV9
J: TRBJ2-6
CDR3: CASSVGGRGANVLTF
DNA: TGTGCCAGCAGCGTAGGGGGGCGTGGGGCCAACGTCCTGACTTTC

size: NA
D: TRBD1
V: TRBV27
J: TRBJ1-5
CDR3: CASSSRTGPNQPQHF
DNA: TGTGCCAGCAGTTCACGGACAGGTCCCAATCAGCCCCAGCATTTT

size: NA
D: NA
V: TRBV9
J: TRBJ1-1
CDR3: CASSVASGAAEAFF
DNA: TGTGCCAGCAGCGTCGCTTCGGGAGCGGCTGAAGCTTTCTTT

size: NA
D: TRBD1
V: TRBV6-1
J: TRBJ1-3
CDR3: CASSEARGLVGNTIYF
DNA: TGTGCCAGCAGTGAAGCTAGGGGGCTAGTTGGAAACACCATATATTTT

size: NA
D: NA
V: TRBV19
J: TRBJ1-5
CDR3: CASSTQHGQPQHF
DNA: TGTGCCAGTAGTACCCAACATGGCCAGCCCCAGCATTTT

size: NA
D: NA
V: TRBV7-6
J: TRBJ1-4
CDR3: CASSLVSGEEKLFF
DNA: TGTGCCAGCAGCTTAGTGTCAGGGGAAGAAAAACTGTTTTTT

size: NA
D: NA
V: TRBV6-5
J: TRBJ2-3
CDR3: CASSYRGGSTDTQYF
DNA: TGTGCCAGCAGTTACAGGGGCGGTAGCACAGATACGCAGTATTTT

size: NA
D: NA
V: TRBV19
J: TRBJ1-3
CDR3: CASYSPGGSGNTIYF
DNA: TGTGCCAGCTACTCACCCGGCGGCTCTGGAAACACCATATATTTT

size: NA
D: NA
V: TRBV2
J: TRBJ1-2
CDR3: CASQSRNYGYTF
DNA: TGTGCCAGCCAGTCACGCAACTATGGCTACACCTTC

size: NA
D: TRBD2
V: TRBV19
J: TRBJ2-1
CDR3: CASTESGSSYNEQFF
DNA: TGTGCCAGTACCGAAAGCGGGAGCTCCTACAATGAGCAGTTCTTC

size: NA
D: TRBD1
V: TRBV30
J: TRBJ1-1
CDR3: CACRQGANTEAFF
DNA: TGTGCCTGTCGACAGGGGGCCAACACTGAAGCTTTCTTT

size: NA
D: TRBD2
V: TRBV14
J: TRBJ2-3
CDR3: CASSQDRLAGGIGTQYF
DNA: TGTGCCAGCAGCCAAGATCGGCTAGCGGGGGGTATCGGTACGCAGTATTTT

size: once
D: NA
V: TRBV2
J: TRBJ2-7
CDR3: CASKEVASSYEQYF
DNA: TGTGCCAGCAAGGAGGTGGCGAGCTCCTACGAGCAGTACTTC

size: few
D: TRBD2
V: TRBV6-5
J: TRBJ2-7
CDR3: CASSSTSGGRGEQYF
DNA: TGTGCCAGCAGTTCGACTAGCGGGGGGCGAGGCGAGCAGTACTTC

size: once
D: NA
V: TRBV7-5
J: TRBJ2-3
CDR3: CARSLLREIETDTQYF
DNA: TGTGCCAGAAGCTTACTTCGGGAAATTGAAACAGATACGCAGTATTTT

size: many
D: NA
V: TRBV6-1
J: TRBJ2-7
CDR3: CASSDSFEASGQYF
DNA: TGTGCCAGCAGTGATTCGTTCGAGGCTTCGGGGCAGTACTTC

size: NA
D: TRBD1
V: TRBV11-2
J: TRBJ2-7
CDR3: CASTTGGTGGAPTYEQYF
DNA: TGTGCCAGCACCACAGGGGGGACAGGGGGCGCGCCCACCTACGAGCAGTACTTC

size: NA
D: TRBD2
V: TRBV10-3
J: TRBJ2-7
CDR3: CAISYLGLADGSYEQYF
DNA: TGTGCCATCAGTTATTTGGGACTAGCGGACGGCTCCTACGAGCAGTACTTC

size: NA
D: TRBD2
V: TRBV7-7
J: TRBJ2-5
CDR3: CASSPGLAGDRETQYF
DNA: TGTGCCAGCAGCCCGGGACTAGCGGGCGACAGAGAGACCCAGTACTTC

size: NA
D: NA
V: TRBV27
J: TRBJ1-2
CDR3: CASSDDRRRAGYTF
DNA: TGTGCCAGCAGTGATGACAGGCGGCGGGCTGGCTACACCTTC

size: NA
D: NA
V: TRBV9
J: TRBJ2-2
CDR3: CASSAGTYNTGELFF
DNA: TGTGCCAGCAGCGCCGGGACTTACAACACCGGGGAGCTGTTTTTT

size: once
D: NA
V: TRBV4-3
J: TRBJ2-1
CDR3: CASSQVTGNPYNEQFF
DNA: TGCGCCAGCAGCCAAGTGACAGGAAACCCGTACAATGAGCAGTTCTTC

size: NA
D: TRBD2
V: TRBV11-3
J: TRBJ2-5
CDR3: CASSLASGAQETQYF
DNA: TGTGCCAGCAGCTTAGCTAGCGGGGCTCAAGAGACCCAGTACTTC

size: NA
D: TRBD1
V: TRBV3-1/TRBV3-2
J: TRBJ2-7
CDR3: CASSWQGAYEQYF
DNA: TGTGCCAGCAGCTGGCAGGGGGCCTACGAGCAGTACTTC

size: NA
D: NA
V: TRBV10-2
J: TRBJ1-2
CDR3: CASSESMSVYGYTF
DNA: TGCGCCAGCAGTGAGTCGATGTCGGTATATGGCTACACCTTC

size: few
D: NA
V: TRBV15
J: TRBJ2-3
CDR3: CATSTSVQVGTVDTQYF
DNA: TGTGCCACCAGCACCTCCGTACAGGTGGGCACAGTGGATACGCAGTATTTT

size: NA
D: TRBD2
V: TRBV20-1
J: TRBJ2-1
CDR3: CSASFSGSAEQFF
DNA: TGCAGTGCTAGTTTCAGCGGGAGTGCTGAGCAGTTCTTC

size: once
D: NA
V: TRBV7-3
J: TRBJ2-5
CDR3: CASSLSNQETQYF
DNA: TGTGCCAGCAGCTTAAGTAACCAAGAGACCCAGTACTTC

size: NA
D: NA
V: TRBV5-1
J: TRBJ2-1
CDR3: CASRGVAGSSYNEQFF
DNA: TGCGCCAGCAGGGGGGTGGCGGGGAGTTCCTACAATGAGCAGTTCTTC

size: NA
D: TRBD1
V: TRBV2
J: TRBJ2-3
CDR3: CASRETTGHGTDTQYF
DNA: TGTGCCAGCAGAGAAACGACAGGGCATGGGACAGATACGCAGTATTTT

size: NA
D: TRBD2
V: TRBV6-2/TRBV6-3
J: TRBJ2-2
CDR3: CASSPWPSGLAGGLAGELFF
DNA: TGTGCCAGCAGTCCATGGCCGTCGGGCCTAGCGGGAGGGCTAGCCGGGGAGCTGTTTTTT

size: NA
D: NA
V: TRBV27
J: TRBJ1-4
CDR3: CAIPRRQGGPNEKLFF
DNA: TGTGCCATCCCAAGGCGGCAGGGAGGACCTAATGAAAAACTGTTTTTT

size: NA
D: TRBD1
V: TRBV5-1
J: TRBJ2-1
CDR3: CASQRGQAGDEQFF
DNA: TGCGCCAGCCAAAGGGGACAGGCTGGCGATGAGCAGTTCTTC

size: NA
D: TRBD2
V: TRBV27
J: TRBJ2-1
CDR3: CASSPTGLAGNDEQFF
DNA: TGTGCCAGCAGCCCCACAGGACTAGCGGGGAATGATGAGCAGTTCTTC

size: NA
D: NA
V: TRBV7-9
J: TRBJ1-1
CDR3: CASSLEQKNTEAFF
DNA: TGTGCCAGCAGCTTAGAACAAAAGAACACTGAAGCTTTCTTT

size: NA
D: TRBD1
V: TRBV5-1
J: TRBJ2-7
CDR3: CASSWESGQLYSSYEQYF
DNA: TGCGCCAGCAGCTGGGAATCGGGACAGCTTTATAGCTCCTACGAGCAGTACTTC

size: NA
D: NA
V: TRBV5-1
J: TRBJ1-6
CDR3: CASSLDRASNSPLHF
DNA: TGCGCCAGCAGCTTGGACAGGGCGTCCAATTCACCCCTCCACTTT

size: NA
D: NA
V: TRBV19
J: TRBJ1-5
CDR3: CASRDGGGGNQPQHF
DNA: TGTGCCAGTAGGGATGGTGGGGGGGGCAATCAGCCCCAGCATTTT

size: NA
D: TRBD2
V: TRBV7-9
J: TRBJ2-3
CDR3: CASSSTSGKTDTQYF
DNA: TGTGCCAGCAGCTCAACTAGCGGGAAGACAGATACGCAGTATTTT

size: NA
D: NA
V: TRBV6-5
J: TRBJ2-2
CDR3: CASSYGPSPGELFF
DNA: TGTGCCAGCAGTTACGGGCCGAGCCCCGGGGAGCTGTTTTTT

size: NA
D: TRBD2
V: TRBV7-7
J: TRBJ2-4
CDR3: CASSRLAGGLAKNIQYF
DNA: TGTGCCAGCAGCAGACTAGCGGGGGGACTAGCCAAAAACATTCAGTACTTC

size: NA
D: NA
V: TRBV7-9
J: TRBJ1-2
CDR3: CASSLAGRSYGYTF
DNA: TGTGCCAGCAGCTTAGCTGGCAGGTCCTATGGCTACACCTTC

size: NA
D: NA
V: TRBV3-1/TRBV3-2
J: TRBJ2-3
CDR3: CASSPTGGSTDTQYF
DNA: TGTGCCAGCAGCCCCACGGGGGGCAGTACAGATACGCAGTATTTT

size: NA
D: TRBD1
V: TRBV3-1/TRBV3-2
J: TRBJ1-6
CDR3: CASSRSPTGLNSPLHF
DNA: TGTGCCAGCAGCCGGTCCCCGACAGGGCTTAATTCACCCCTCCACTTT

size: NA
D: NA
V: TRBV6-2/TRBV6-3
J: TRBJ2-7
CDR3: CASTPTAGPYEQYF
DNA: TGTGCCAGCACCCCGACGGCGGGACCCTACGAGCAGTACTTC